The 23 T cell receptor beta chains below were found in one sample sequenced in a study of T cell clonality in common variable immunodeficiency. Here immunoSEQ multiplex PCR was the method, and the copy in TCRdb shows in-frame clones only, minus some. The sample holds about 20,000 clones, and no clone turns up only once. For these receptors, no antigen is known. Study observations and caveats: In common variable immunodeficiency, TCR beta chains reportedly carried fewer deletions and N-nucleotide insertions.

The material sequenced was peripheral blood mononuclear cells. The receptors derive from a human donor with common variable immunodeficiency.

Comments on this clone: From the germline J gene comes the end of the CDR3, since the read stops 3 residues before it. V gene TRBV7-9 combines with J gene TRBJ2-7; D gene uncertain. This CDR3 contains 15 residues. V was cut by 3 bases and J by 0 bases, with 12 bases left in between. Germline V gives CDR1 SEHNR, CDR2 FQNEAQ (reference sequence). CDR3 region: CASSFQRPTSYEQYF. The covered CDR3 bases are TGTGCCAGCAGCTTCCAGCGACCAACCTCCTACGAG.

A note on this clone: The read terminates 3 residues ahead of where the CDR3 ends, so the germline J gene completes it. J is TRBJ2-6 and V is TRBV7-2; D is ambiguous. Trimming left V 8 bases short and J 4 bases short, with 6 bases between. CDR1 and CDR2 (germline): SGHTA, FQGNSA. The CDR3 loop spans 12 amino acids. CDR3 amino acids: CASVIGANVLTF. CDR3 DNA (partial): TGTGCCAGCGTAATCGGGGCCAACGTC.

This clone showed up just a few times. The sequence runs out 3 residues before the end of the CDR3; the remainder is reconstructed from the germline J gene. The chain has TRBV7-9 and TRBJ1-2; 7 nucleotides line up with TRBD1. This CDR3 region has 13 residues. Germline values: CDR1 SEHNR, CDR2 FQNEAQ (reference sequence). The CDR3 region is CASSPDRVGGYTF. The CDR3 bases that were read are TGTGCCAGCAGCCCCGACAGGGTGGGCGGC.

Note on this clone: The read terminates 3 residues ahead of where the CDR3 ends, so the germline J gene completes it. The gene calls are TRBV30 and TRBJ2-1, with D perhaps matching TRBD1 (5 bases). V was pared by 0 bases and J by 8 bases, with 11 bases between. This CDR3 has 13 amino acids. Germline V lookup: CDR1 GTSNPN, CDR2 SVGIG (reference sequence). The CDR3 sequence: CAWSVGRADEQFF. The covered CDR3 bases are TGTGCCTGGAGTGTGGGCAGGGCCGATGAG.

This clone was counted a few times. The read ends 3 residues early relative to the CDR3; the germline J gene fills the gap. The genes are TRBV7-9 and TRBJ1-4; 7 bases map to TRBD1. The CDR3 has 15 amino acids. V dropped 2 bases and J dropped 8; count of bases not matched to a gene: 8. Per the germline V gene, CDR1 is SEHNR and CDR2 is FQNEAQ (reference sequence). The CDR3: CASSLMGRGEEKLFF. The part of the CDR3 DNA that was read is TGTGCCAGCAGCTTAATGGGCAGGGGGGAGGAAAAA. Supplemented by reference TRBV7-9 and TRBJ1-4, the full variable domain reads DTGVSQNPRHKITKRGQNVTFRCDPISEHNRLYWYRQTLGQGPEFLTYFQNEAQLEKSRLLSDRFSAERPKGSFSTLEIQRTEQGDSAMYLCASSLMGRGEEKLFFGSGTQLSVL.

This clone was observed a handful of times. The sequence runs out 3 residues before the end of the CDR3; the remainder is reconstructed from the germline J gene. The gene calls are TRBV18 and TRBJ2-3, with a tentative D call TRBD2 (6 bases). CDR1 and CDR2 (germline): KGHSH, LQKENI. The CDR3 extends over 14 amino acids. Trimming took 4 bases from V and 4 from J, leaving 12 bases between them. CDR3 bases read: TGTGCCAGCTCACTAAGCGGGCCCGCAGATACG. This sequence encodes CASSLSGPADT. The CDR3 in its entirety is CASSLSGPADTQYF.

This clone was counted a few times. The read is 3 residues too short to cover the CDR3 end, so that end is filled in from the germline J gene. The J gene is TRBJ2-1, the V gene TRBV7-2; TRBD2 matches at 11 bases. The length of the CDR3 is 14 residues. The germline V gene has CDR1 SGHTA and CDR2 FQGNSA. With 7 bases clipped from V and 6 bases from J, the junction kept 5 bases outside the gene matches. The CDR3 sequence is CASTLGLAGNEQFF. The sequenced CDR3 bases are TGTGCCAGCACCCTAGGACTAGCGGGCAATGAG.

Only a few counts were recorded for this clone. From the germline J gene comes the end of the CDR3, since the read stops 3 residues before it. The chain links TRBV2 to TRBJ2-5; TRBD1 matches at 10 bases. After removal of 4 bases from V and 3 bases from J, the junction contained 5 bases not matched to a gene. The CDR3 consists of 15 residues. Germline values: CDR1 SNHLY, CDR2 FYNNEI. The CDR3 region is CASSADRGLKETQYF. Partial CDR3 DNA: TGTGCCAGCAGTGCCGACAGGGGGCTGAAAGAGACC.

The table lists this clone with many counts. The sequence runs out 3 residues before the end of the CDR3; the remainder is reconstructed from the germline J gene. V gene TRBV5-1 combines with J gene TRBJ2-3, with D perhaps matching TRBD1 (6 bases). Per the germline V gene, CDR1 is SGHRS and CDR2 is YFSETQ. The CDR3 loop spans 14 amino acids. Trimming took off 2 bases at V and 6 bases at J, with 13 bases between the two ends. The sequenced CDR3 bases are TGCGCCAGCAGCTTCCAGGGGTATGCGGATACG. Protein sequence: CASSFQGYADT. The full CDR3 sequence reads CASSFQGYADTQYF.

This clone is classed as medium-sized. The sequenced fragment ends 3 residues before the CDR3 boundary, so the rest is inferred from the germline J gene. The V and J genes are TRBV12-3 or TRBV12-4 and TRBJ1-2; the D gene is possibly TRBD1 (6 bases). Trimming shortened V by 3 bases and J by 4 bases, and 15 bases separated the two germline ends. The CDR3 runs 15 residues. The CDR3 reads CASSFGDTRGYGYTF. CDR3 DNA (partial): TGTGCCAGCAGTTTCGGGGATACCAGGGGCTATGGC.

Turning to this clone: Coverage ceases 3 residues before the CDR3 finishes, and the germline J gene fills in the end. The chain carries TRBV7-9 and TRBJ1-3; TRBD1 is a possible D gene (6 bases). Germline V gene sequence: CDR1 SEHNR, CDR2 FQNEAQ (reference sequence). V lost 1 base and J 5 bases, leaving 12 bases between the germline ends. The CDR3 length is 15 residues. The covered CDR3 bases are TGTGCCAGCAGCTTAGACGAGGGGGTGAGAAACACC. The encoded protein is CASSLDEGVRNT. The whole CDR3 sequence is CASSLDEGVRNTIYF. Drawing the rest from reference TRBV7-9 and TRBJ1-3, the complete variable domain is DTGVSQNPRHKITKRGQNVTFRCDPISEHNRLYWYRQTLGQGPEFLTYFQNEAQLEKSRLLSDRFSAERPKGSFSTLEIQRTEQGDSAMYLCASSLDEGVRNTIYFGEGSWLTVV.

A few counts support this clone. The read terminates 3 residues ahead of where the CDR3 ends, so the germline J gene completes it. The V call is TRBV18, the J call TRBJ1-5, with TRBD1 as a possible D gene (5 bases). CDR1 KGHSH and CDR2 LQKENI come from the germline V gene. The CDR3 has 14 amino acids. V lost 4 bases and J 0 bases, leaving 7 bases between the germline ends. The CDR3 bases that were read are TGTGCCAGCTCACAGGGGTATAGCAATCAGCCC. Protein sequence: CASSQGYSNQP. The CDR3 in full is CASSQGYSNQPQHF.

Comment on this clone: Sequencing ends 3 residues short of the CDR3 end; the germline J gene provides the rest. V is TRBV18 and J is TRBJ2-7; 9 nucleotides line up with TRBD1. CDR1 is KGHSH, CDR2 LQKENI, per germline. The CDR3 is 14 amino acids. Unmatched junction bases numbered 1, after V lost 3 bases and J lost 1 base. CDR3 residues: CASSPDRGSYEQYF. The covered CDR3 bases are TGTGCCAGCTCACCGGACAGGGGATCCTACGAG. Looking up the rest from reference TRBV18 and TRBJ2-7 gives the full variable domain: NAGVMQNPRHLVRRRGQEARLRCSPMKGHSHVYWYRQLPEEGLKFMVYLQKENIIDESGMPKERFSAEFPKEGPSILRIQQVVRGDSAAYFCASSPDRGSYEQYFGPGTRLTVT.

This clone was recorded a few times. The sequence runs out 3 residues before the end of the CDR3; the remainder is reconstructed from the germline J gene. The J gene is TRBJ2-1, the V gene TRBV7-2; D unresolved. V was clipped by 5 bases and J by 6 bases, with 11 bases between them. Germline V gene lookup returns CDR1 SGHTA and CDR2 FQGNSA. This CDR3 contains 13 residues. The sequenced part of the CDR3 DNA is TGTGCCAGCAGCCCCGTGGCCTCCAATGAG. Translating it yields CASSPVASNE. The entire CDR3 protein is CASSPVASNEQFF.

Only a few counts were recorded for this clone. The read gets to within 3 residues of the CDR3 end, and the germline J gene fills in the rest. The rearrangement uses TRBV19 and TRBJ2-3; the match to TRBD1 covers 8 bases. The CDR3 is 15 residues long. Germline values: CDR1 LNHDA, CDR2 SQIVND (reference sequence). V trimming: 4 bases; J trimming: 2 bases; junction bases outside the gene matches: 5. CDR3 DNA, as far as it was read: TGTGCCAGTAGTACAGGACAGGGATACACAGATACG. Amino acids: CASSTGQGYTDT. The whole CDR3 sequence reads CASSTGQGYTDTQYF.

Remarks on this clone: With the read ending 3 residues before the CDR3 end, the germline J gene is used to fill in that end. V gene TRBV6-4 combines with J gene TRBJ1-2, with D possibly being TRBD1 (5 bases). CDR1 is MRHNA and CDR2 is SNTAGT in the germline V gene. Trimming cost V 6 bases and J 3 bases, with 11 bases left between them. The CDR3 runs 13 residues. The CDR3 reads CASSPGGDYGYTF. CDR3 DNA, as far as it was read: TGTGCCAGCAGCCCGGGGGGGGACTATGGC.

Notes on this clone: The read gets to within 3 residues of the CDR3 end, and the germline J gene fills in the rest. This chain links TRBV18 with TRBJ1-2; D uncertain. CDR1 is KGHSH, CDR2 LQKENI, per germline. The CDR3 has 15 amino acids. The ends were cut back, 0 bases at V and 5 bases at J, with 13 bases in the middle. The covered CDR3 bases are TGTGCCAGCTCACCACCGGAGGGCCGCTCTTATGGC. Amino acids: CASSPPEGRSYG. The full CDR3 sequence reads CASSPPEGRSYGYTF.

This clone was detected ten times or more. Coverage ceases 3 residues before the CDR3 finishes, and the germline J gene fills in the end. The V gene is TRBV11-3, the J gene TRBJ2-5, with TRBD1 identical over 10 bases. This CDR3 spans 15 amino acids. The V gene end was trimmed by 6 bases and the J gene end by 5 bases; junction bases not matched to a gene: 9. Germline V gene sequence: CDR1 SGHNT, CDR2 YENEEA. The sequenced part of the CDR3 DNA is TGTGCCAGCAGTCTCGGGACAGGGGTGCTGGAGACC. It codes for CASSLGTGVLET. The entire CDR3 sequence reads CASSLGTGVLETQYF.

Note on this clone: The sequence runs out 3 residues before the end of the CDR3; the remainder is reconstructed from the germline J gene. The chain carries TRBV30 and TRBJ2-7; the D is unclear. Germline CDR1 GTSNPN, CDR2 SVGIG (reference sequence). With 0 bases removed from V and 0 bases from J, the gap between germline ends came to 12 bases. This CDR3 is built from 15 residues. CDR3 residues: CAWSVPRLSSYEQYF. CDR3 DNA, as far as it was read: TGTGCCTGGAGTGTTCCGCGCCTGAGCTCCTACGAG.

In this sample, this clone turned up a few times. The CDR3 is cut off 3 residues early in the read; its end comes from the germline J gene. The V gene is TRBV29-1, the J gene TRBJ2-5, with D perhaps matching TRBD1 (6 bases). The germline V gene encodes CDR1 SQVTM and CDR2 ANQGSEA. Trimming pared 3 bases from V and 1 base from J, leaving 9 bases between. The CDR3 runs to 13 residues. Incomplete CDR3 DNA: TGCAGCGTTGATGGGACAAGCCAAGAGACC. Amino acid sequence: CSVDGTSQET. The CDR3, in full, reads CSVDGTSQETQYF.

In the case of this clone: The observed sequence ends 3 residues before the CDR3 terminus, with the missing tail filled in from the germline J gene. The J gene is TRBJ1-6, the V gene TRBV19; 10 nucleotides agree with TRBD1. J was trimmed by 8 bases and V by 7 bases; bases with no gene match: 11. CDR3 size: 16 residues. Germline loops: CDR1 LNHDA, CDR2 SQIVND (reference sequence). CDR3 DNA, as far as it was read: TGTGCCAGTACCACCCGCGACAGGGGGCTTGATTCACCC. Translation gives CASTTRDRGLDSP. The whole CDR3 protein is CASTTRDRGLDSPLHF.

This clone was seen only a few times. The read terminates 3 residues before the CDR3 end, so the remaining end is supplied by the germline J gene. The chain recombines TRBV19 with TRBJ2-5, with 9 bases fitting TRBD1. Losses at the gene ends were 5 bases for V and 6 bases for J; bases not matched to a gene: 19. Germline V CDR1 and CDR2: LNHDA, SQIVND (reference sequence). This CDR3 has 18 residues. The covered CDR3 bases are TGTGCCAGTAGTCAACTAGGCCCCACAGGGGGCAATAGGAAGACC. Translated: CASSQLGPTGGNRKT. The full CDR3 sequence reads CASSQLGPTGGNRKTQYF.

A few counts support this clone. The read ends 3 residues before the CDR3 terminus; that terminus is restored from the germline J gene. V is TRBV6-2 or TRBV6-3 and J is TRBJ2-3, with 8 bases aligning to TRBD2. Trimming removed 5 bases from V and 4 bases from J; junction bases left unmatched: 8. Per the germline V gene, CDR1 is MNHEY and CDR2 is SVGEGT. The CDR3 totals 15 residues. The CDR3: CASSPGGTRADTQYF. CDR3 DNA, as far as it was read: TGTGCCAGCAGTCCGGGAGGGACTAGGGCAGATACG.